This TCR beta chain was identified in a study of blood T cell repertoires in COVID-19. On the study more broadly: Specimens from acute and convalescent COVID-19 originated in the United States, Italy and Spain. In each case, the material was cDNA or gDNA derived from T cells, B-cell-depleted T cells, or PBMCs.

The CDR3 extends over 15 amino acids. V lost 7 bases and J lost 5; bases outside the gene matches: 11. Per germline, CDR1 WNHNN and CDR2 SYGVQD (reference sequence). Per the original methods: Reference gene primer amplification in the assay estimated nucleated cell counts. The assay was immunoSEQ multiplex PCR, and TCRdb's table has in-frame clones only and misses some. V and J calls and clone size are as listed in that table; D and trimming were resolved from the DNA. The sample holds about 440,000 clones, about 89% seen once. V usage is TRBV10-1 and J usage is TRBJ1-1; 9 bases line up with TRBD1. The sample consisted of peripheral blood. The TCR comes from a woman in her twenties or thirties with acute or convalescent COVID-19. This CDR3 is CASKYVGQGVTEAFF. CDR3 nucleotides: TGCGCCAGCAAATACGTGGGACAGGGCGTGACTGAAGCTTTCTTT.